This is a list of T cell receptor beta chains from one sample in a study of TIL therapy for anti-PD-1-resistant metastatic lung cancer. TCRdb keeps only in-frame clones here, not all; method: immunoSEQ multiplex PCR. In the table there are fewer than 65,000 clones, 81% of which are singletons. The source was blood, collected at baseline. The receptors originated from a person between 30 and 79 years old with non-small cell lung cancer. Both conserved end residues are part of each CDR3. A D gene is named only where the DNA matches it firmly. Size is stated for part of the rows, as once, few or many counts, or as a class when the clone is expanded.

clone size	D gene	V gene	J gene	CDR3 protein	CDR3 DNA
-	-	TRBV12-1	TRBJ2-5	CASSSLGREREETQYF	TGTGCCAGCAGCTCCTTGGGGCGGGAGCGGGAGGAGACCCAGTACTTC
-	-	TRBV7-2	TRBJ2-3	CASSLTPVPESTDTQYF	TGTGCCAGCAGCTTAACGCCTGTTCCGGAAAGCACAGATACGCAGTATTTT
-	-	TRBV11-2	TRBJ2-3	CASSFRPFRTDTQYF	TGTGCCAGCAGCTTCAGGCCTTTCCGGACAGATACGCAGTATTTT
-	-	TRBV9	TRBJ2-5	CASSVVAGETQYF	TGTGCCAGCAGCGTAGTGGCGGGAGAGACCCAGTACTTC
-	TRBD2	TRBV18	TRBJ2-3	CASSRGTNLWADTQYF	TGTGCCAGCTCACGTGGGACTAACCTATGGGCAGATACGCAGTATTTT
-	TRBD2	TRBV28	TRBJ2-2	CASSFIPAGGNSNTGELFF	TGTGCCAGCAGTTTTATTCCGGCGGGGGGCAATTCGAACACCGGGGAGCTGTTTTTT
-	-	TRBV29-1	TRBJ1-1	CSAREHQNTEAFF	TGCAGCGCGCGGGAACACCAGAACACTGAAGCTTTCTTT
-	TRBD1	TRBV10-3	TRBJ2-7	CAISEQGAGEQYF	TGTGCCATCAGTGAACAGGGGGCTGGGGAGCAGTACTTC
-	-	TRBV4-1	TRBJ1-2	CASSQEGVGYTF	TGCGCCAGCAGCCAAGAGGGGGTTGGCTACACCTTC
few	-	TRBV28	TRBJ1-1	CVTRTSTEAFF	TGTGTAACAAGGACGAGCACTGAAGCTTTCTTT
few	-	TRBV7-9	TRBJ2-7	CASSLGRSTYEQYF	TGTGCCAGCAGCTTAGGACGGAGCACCTACGAGCAGTACTTC
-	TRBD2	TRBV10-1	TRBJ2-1	CASSLTSGGYNEQFF	TGCGCCAGCAGTTTGACTAGCGGGGGCTACAATGAGCAGTTCTTC
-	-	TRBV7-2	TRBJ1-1	CASSRQENTEAFF	TGTGCCAGCAGCAGACAGGAGAACACTGAAGCTTTCTTT
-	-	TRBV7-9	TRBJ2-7	CASSYLGEFYEQYF	TGTGCCAGCAGCTACTTAGGAGAATTTTACGAGCAGTACTTC
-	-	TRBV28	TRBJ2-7	CASSYSTYEQYF	TGTGCCAGCAGTTACAGTACCTACGAGCAGTACTTC
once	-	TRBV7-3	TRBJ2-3	CASSSSSVPGTDTQYF	TGTGCCAGCAGCTCCTCTAGCGTTCCCGGTACAGATACGCAGTATTTT
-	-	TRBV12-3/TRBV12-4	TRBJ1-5	CASTMGGQPQHF	TGTGCCAGCACTATGGGCGGTCAGCCCCAGCATTTT
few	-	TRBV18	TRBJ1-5	CASSPGRGNQPQHF	TGTGCCAGCTCACCTGGCAGGGGCAATCAGCCCCAGCATTTT
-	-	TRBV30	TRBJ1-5	CAWRAKAGANQPQHF	TGTGCCTGGCGGGCAAAGGCAGGGGCTAATCAGCCCCAGCATTTT
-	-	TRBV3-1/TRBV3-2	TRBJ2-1	CASSQVSVVVHNEQFF	TGTGCCAGCAGCCAAGTCTCGGTAGTCGTCCACAATGAGCAGTTCTTC
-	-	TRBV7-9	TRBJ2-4	CASSLAGGAKNIQYF	TGTGCCAGCAGCTTAGCGGGAGGAGCCAAAAACATTCAGTACTTC
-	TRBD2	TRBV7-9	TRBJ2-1	CASSSPLLAGNLDEQFF	TGTGCCAGCAGCTCCCCCTTACTAGCGGGAAATCTTGATGAGCAGTTCTTC
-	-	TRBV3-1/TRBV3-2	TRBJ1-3	CASSRTGSTGNTIYF	TGTGCCAGCAGCCGTACAGGGAGTACTGGTAACACCATATATTTT
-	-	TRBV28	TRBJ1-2	CASSLLPETGNYGYTF	TGTGCCAGCAGTTTGCTTCCCGAAACAGGGAACTATGGCTACACCTTC
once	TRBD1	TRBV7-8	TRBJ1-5	CASSLTRDRTEPQHF	TGTGCCAGCAGCTTAACCCGGGACAGGACGGAGCCCCAGCATTTT
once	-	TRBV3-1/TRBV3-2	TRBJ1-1	CASSQGGGEAFF	TGTGCCAGCAGCCAAGGAGGGGGTGAAGCTTTCTTT
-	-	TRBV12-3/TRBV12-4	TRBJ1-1	CASSFGVGTEAFF	TGTGCCAGCAGTTTTGGGGTAGGGACTGAAGCTTTCTTT